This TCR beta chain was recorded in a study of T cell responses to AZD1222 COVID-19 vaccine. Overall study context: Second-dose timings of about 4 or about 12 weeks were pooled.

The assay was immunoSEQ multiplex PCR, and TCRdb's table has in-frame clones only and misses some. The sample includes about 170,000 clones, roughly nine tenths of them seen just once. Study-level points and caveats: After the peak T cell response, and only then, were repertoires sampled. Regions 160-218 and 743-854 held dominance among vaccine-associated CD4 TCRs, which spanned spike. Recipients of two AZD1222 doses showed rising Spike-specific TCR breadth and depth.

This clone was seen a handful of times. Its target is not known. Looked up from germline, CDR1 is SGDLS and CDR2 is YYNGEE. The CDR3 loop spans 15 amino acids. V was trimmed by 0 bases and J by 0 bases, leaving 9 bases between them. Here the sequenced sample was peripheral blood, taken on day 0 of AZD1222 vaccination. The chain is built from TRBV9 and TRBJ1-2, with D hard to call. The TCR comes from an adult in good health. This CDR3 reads CASSVGTASNYGYTF. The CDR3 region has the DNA TGTGCCAGCAGCGTAGGTACAGCCTCTAACTATGGCTACACCTTC.